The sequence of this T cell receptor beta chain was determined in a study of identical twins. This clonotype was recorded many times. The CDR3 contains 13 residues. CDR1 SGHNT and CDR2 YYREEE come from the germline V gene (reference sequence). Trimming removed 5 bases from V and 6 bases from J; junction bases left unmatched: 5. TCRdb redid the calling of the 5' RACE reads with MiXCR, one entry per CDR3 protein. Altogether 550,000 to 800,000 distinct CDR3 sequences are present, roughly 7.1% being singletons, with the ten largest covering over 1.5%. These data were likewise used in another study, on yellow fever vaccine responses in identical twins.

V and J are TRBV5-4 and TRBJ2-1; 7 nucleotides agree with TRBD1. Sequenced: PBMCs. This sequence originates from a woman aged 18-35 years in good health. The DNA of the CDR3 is TGTGCCAGCAGAGACAGGGTTTTCAATGAGCAGTTCTTC. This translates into CASRDRVFNEQFF.